The sequence of this T cell receptor (beta chain) was determined in a study of technical replicates of blood from a handful of donors. The protocol was immunoSEQ multiplex PCR, while the TCRdb copy is restricted to in-frame clones and leaves out a portion. The table has approximately 70,000 clones, about 97% seen once. The TCR comes from a human donor in good health. The material sequenced was T cells isolated from PBMCs.

This CDR3 is CASSPRQGDTEAFF. The CDR3 nucleotides are TGTGCCAGCTCACCAAGACAGGGAGACACTGAAGCTTTCTTT. The chain combines TRBV18 with TRBJ1-1; 7 bases are shared with TRBD1. With V trimmed by 2 bases and J by 3 bases, 3 bases remained unmatched. This CDR3 spans 14 amino acids. Germline CDR1 and CDR2: KGHSH and LQKENI.